Below, 9 T cell receptor beta chains from the same sample are listed, as sequenced in a study of blood T cell repertoires in COVID-19. This table comes from immunoSEQ multiplex PCR, and its TCRdb copy is limited to in-frame clones, with some not included. The sample consists of about 150,000 clones, 65% to 85% of them appearing once. Source material: peripheral blood. These receptors were collected from a man aged 50 to 60 with active or convalescent COVID-19.

This rearrangement joins TRBV20-1 to TRBJ2-3; possible D gene TRBD2, 5 bases. Germline V lookup: CDR1 DFQATT, CDR2 SNEGSKA (reference sequence). The V end lost 3 bases, the J end lost 6 bases, and 10 bases lay between the germline ends. The CDR3 is 12 residues long. CDR3 DNA: TGCAGTGCTAGTTCGGGATTTGATACGCAGTATTTT. It codes for CSASSGFDTQYF.

This clone was counted only a few times. V and J are TRBV9 and TRBJ1-2, with 7 bases identical to TRBD1. Germline loops: CDR1 SGDLS, CDR2 YYNGEE. V was pared by 4 bases and J by 7 bases, with 19 bases of the junction left unmatched. The CDR3 consists of 17 residues. In DNA form, the CDR3 reads TGTGCCAGCAGCCCATCACTAGCCTCCAACAGGGGAAGTGGCTACACCTTC. This codes for CASSPSLASNRGSGYTF.

This clone has more than one count but fewer than ten. This chain connects TRBV5-5 to TRBJ1-6; possible D gene TRBD1, 6 bases. The CDR3 spans 17 residues. Germline assignment: CDR1 SGHKS and CDR2 YYEKEE (reference sequence). Trimming stripped 0 bases from V and 0 bases from J, with 10 bases between. The chain's CDR3 is CASSLGTDGSYNSPLHF. The CDR3 nucleotides are TGTGCCAGCAGCTTGGGGACAGATGGCTCCTATAATTCACCCCTCCACTTT.

CDR3 DNA: TGCGCCAGCAGCGGAGTATACGGGACAGGGGGCTACGAGCAGTACTTC. This encodes CASSGVYGTGGYEQYF. The chain employs TRBV5-1 and TRBJ2-7; 11 nucleotides match TRBD1. CDR1 is SGHRS and CDR2 is YFSETQ in the germline V gene. Trimming cost V 4 bases and J 3 bases; bases outside gene matches: 9. CDR3 length: 16 amino acids.

The chain couples TRBV7-9 to TRBJ2-5, with TRBD1 matching 9 bases. CDR3 length: 14 amino acids. In germline, CDR1 is SEHNR, CDR2 FQNEAQ (reference sequence). After removal of 5 bases from V and 5 bases from J, the junction contained 6 bases not matched to a gene. This chain's CDR3 is CASSPGTGRETQYF. In nucleotides, the CDR3 is TGTGCCAGCAGCCCCGGGACAGGGAGGGAGACCCAGTACTTC.

The chain joins TRBV5-1 to TRBJ1-3, with 10 bases that match TRBD1. The V gene end was trimmed by 0 bases and the J gene end by 2 bases; junction bases not matched to a gene: 2. Germline values: CDR1 SGHRS, CDR2 YFSETQ. CDR3 size: 16 residues. The CDR3 is CASSLGTGGTGNTIYF. The CDR3 DNA sequence: TGCGCCAGCAGCTTGGGGACAGGGGGGACTGGAAACACCATATATTTT.

The chain uses TRBV7-2 and TRBJ2-1, with TRBD2 identical over 11 bases. V gave up 2 bases and J gave up 14 bases; unmatched junction bases: 17. CDR1 and CDR2 (germline): SGHTA, FQGNSA. There are 17 residues in the CDR3. CDR3 residues: CASSLSGSVAGGRKKFF. For the CDR3, the DNA is TGTGCCAGCAGCTTAAGCGGCTCGGTAGCGGGAGGGCGAAAGAAGTTCTTC.

This clone has more than one count but fewer than ten. The J gene is TRBJ2-7, the V gene TRBV5-1; 8 bases map to TRBD1. Looked up from germline, CDR1 is SGHRS and CDR2 is YFSETQ. With 4 bases clipped from V and 3 bases from J, the junction kept 3 bases outside the gene matches. The CDR3 extends over 13 amino acids. DNA for the CDR3: TGCGCCAGCAGCCGCGGGACAGGCTACGAGCAGTACTTC. Translation gives CASSRGTGYEQYF.

This clone was detected only a few times. The rearrangement links TRBV14 to TRBJ2-7, with a possible D match to TRBD2 (5 bases). This CDR3 has 14 amino acids. Between the trimmed V and J ends, which lost 1 base and 4 bases, there was a span of 11 bases. CDR1 and CDR2 (germline): SGHDN, FVKESK. CDR3 in amino acids: CASSQGLARYEQYF. CDR3 sequence (DNA): TGTGCCAGCAGCCAAGGGCTAGCAAGGTACGAGCAGTACTTC. The whole variable domain, remainder taken from reference TRBV14 and TRBJ2-7, is EAGVTQFPSHSVIEKGQTVTLRCDPISGHDNLYWYRRVMGKEIKFLLHFVKESKQDESGMPNNRFLAERTGGTYSTLKVQPAELEDSGVYFCASSQGLARYEQYFGPGTRLTVT.